The rows below give T cell receptor beta chains drawn from one sample of a study of OX40 agonist ivuxolimab in advanced cancers. Assay: immunoSEQ multiplex PCR; the TCRdb copy retains only in-frame clones and omits some. The data hold 65,000 to 100,000 clones, with about 88% observed a single time. Here the sequenced sample was CD4+ or CD8+ T cells sorted from blood, taken in a trial of the OX40 agonist ivuxolimab. All receptors come from an adult with an advanced solid tumor such as melanoma, head and neck, liver or kidney cancer. The CDR3 runs from the conserved cysteine through the conserved F or W. The D gene is left open where the match is weak. Clone size is not always given. Where it is, it says once, few, many or a class for expanded clones.

>TRBJ1-5|TRBD1|TRBV5-6|NA
CASSRQGDQPQHF
>TRBJ2-3|TRBD1|TRBV7-2|NA
CASRLWGQGTDTQYF
>TRBJ2-1|NA|TRBV6-1|NA
CASSEVSSGFRGNEQFF
>TRBJ1-1|NA|TRBV7-9|NA
CASSDDWEAFF
>TRBJ1-2|NA|TRBV11-3|NA
CASSFSGGGNYGYTF
>TRBJ2-2|NA|TRBV25-1|NA
CASSRAPGELFF
>TRBJ2-3|NA|TRBV10-1|NA
CASSESLTDTQYF
>TRBJ2-3|TRBD2|TRBV4-1|NA
CATSSGGPLSTDTQYF
>TRBJ1-2|NA|TRBV30|NA
CAWSVVPSGYTF
>TRBJ2-1|NA|TRBV7-9|NA
CASSWDSLWDEQFF
>TRBJ2-3|NA|TRBV11-2|NA
CASSEGLTDTQYF
>TRBJ1-6|NA|TRBV27|NA
CASSLGPQGSALHF
>TRBJ2-5|NA|TRBV18|NA
CASSHSPHETQYF
>TRBJ2-7|TRBD1|TRBV4-1|NA
CASSLTDRSLYEQYF
>TRBJ2-1|NA|TRBV9|NA
CASSWIGEPLSYNEQFF
>TRBJ2-1|TRBD2|TRBV5-8|NA
CASRRLLAGGQNEQFF
>TRBJ1-5|NA|TRBV19|NA
CASSKYRDSNQPQHF
>TRBJ2-5|NA|TRBV7-2|once
CASSPSVGLKTQYF
>TRBJ2-7|TRBD1|TRBV4-1|NA
CASSQIISAGQGFYEQYF
>TRBJ2-1|TRBD2|TRBV9|NA
CASSETGTSGDNEQFF
>TRBJ2-5|TRBD2|TRBV2|NA
CASIPAGGRQETQYF
>TRBJ2-2|NA|TRBV4-1|NA
CASSQALRGGVGTGELFF
>TRBJ2-5|NA|TRBV7-9|NA
CASSLAGSETQYF
>TRBJ1-2|NA|TRBV25-1|few
CATKGGRIDGYTF
>TRBJ2-5|NA|TRBV5-1|NA
CASTSGTRGETQYF
>TRBJ2-7|TRBD2|TRBV27|NA
CASSLSGGGLYEQYF